This T cell receptor beta chain is drawn from a study of OX40 agonist ivuxolimab in advanced cancers. Across the whole study: Dose-escalation patients suffered from hepatocellular carcinoma, melanoma, renal cell or head and neck cancer. Notes on the study in general: Averaged across samples, CD8+ T cells carried more expanded clones than CD4+ did. Clones of CD4+ and CD8+ blood T cells grew by week 6 at doses of 0.1 to 3.0 mg/kg.

Blood samples were obtained at baseline, cycle 4 day 1, and cycle 7 day 1. This CDR3 is built from 13 residues. V lost 8 bases and J 8 bases, leaving 15 bases between the germline ends. Per the germline V gene, CDR1 is MNHNS and CDR2 is SASEGT. This clone was seen just once. Its antigen is as yet unknown. Clones were sequenced by immunoSEQ multiplex PCR, and TCRdb holds only the in-frame ones, with some missing. The sample shows tens of thousands of clones, about nine tenths of them seen only once. The sample in question was CD4+ or CD8+ T cells sorted from blood, obtained in a trial of the OX40 agonist ivuxolimab. The receptor was derived from an adult with an advanced solid tumor such as melanoma, head and neck, liver or kidney cancer. This chain uses TRBV6-1 with TRBJ1-4; D gene unclear. The CDR3 bases are TGTGCCAGCTGTCAGCCCACGCCAGAAAAACTGTTTTTT. This codes for CASCQPTPEKLFF.